The present TCR beta chain was sequenced within a study of shared clonotypes between healthy human individuals (dated by TCRdb to the early 2020s). Background for the entire study: Three men and two women, aged 18 to 49 years, made up the cohort. Libraries were prepared and TCR repertoires were sequenced by different laboratories using diverse techniques, in order to increase sequencing depth and limit assay-specific biases. For each donor, three plates each were used for CD4 naive and CD4 memory, two plates were used for CD8 naive, and one plate was used for CD8 memory. The study deeply sequenced blood TCR repertoires of five healthy adults to estimate repertoire size and the extent of clonotype sharing between individuals. Per donor, leukapheresis produced somewhere between about 0.9 and 9.5 billion PBMCs.

Of note for this clone: Its specific antigen is unknown. Per-base qualities were not stored, and no clone one base away is much larger.

Results and caveats for the whole study, not just this receptor: Higher generation probabilities were observed for clonotypes shared by all four sorted-subset donors than for non-shared clonotypes. Sampling was restricted to blood, and TCR repertoires in tissue are likely to differ from TCR repertoires in blood. The genetic and exposure-history diversity represented was limited by the small number of donors. Sharing across a few donors was observed for approximately 4.6% of naive CD4, over 3% of naive CD8, roughly 2.3% of memory CD4, and about 0.4% of memory CD8 clonotypes. Based on pairwise subsampling, the degree of clonotype sharing among donors was expected to be affected by sequencing depth. Rarefaction of sorted-subset datasets indicated incomplete sequencing despite the large sequencing depth. Larger estimated clonotype richness was generally found for naive subsets than for memory subsets.

From a lookup of the germline V gene, CDR1 and CDR2 are MDHEN and SYDVKM. From the cysteine up to the phenylalanine, the CDR3 has a length of 16 residues. Only CDR3 DNA is held: 48 bases, read in frame from base 1. V and J are truncated by 2 bases and 3 bases respectively, leaving an intervening sequence of 16 bases. Healthy HIV-negative adults with no recently reported acute infections or vaccinations were included as donors. Every donor was a Caucasian adult residing in Nashville, Tennessee, USA. CD8 memory samples combined magnetically selected CD45RO+ cells with CCR7-negative CD45RA+ effector memory (TemRA) cells. Blood was obtained by leukapheresis, after which PBMCs were separated by Ficoll-Histopaque density gradient centrifugation and cryopreserved in liquid nitrogen vapor phase. Analytical flow cytometry was used to check the purity and quantity of each magnetically sorted T cell population. Each sorted fraction had its genomic DNA isolated and then quantified by UV absorbance on a Nanodrop 2000c.

TCR CDR3 regions were amplified from genomic DNA by multiplex PCR using the deep immunoSEQ assay. For each cell subset, the extracted genomic DNA was distributed evenly across all wells of several immunoSEQ 96-well plates, and each plate served as one replicate. For sorted subsets, about 200 ng genomic DNA, equal to some 28,000 T cell genomes, was loaded into each replicate PCR. Purified libraries were measured with a Qubit 3.0 fluorometer, size-checked on a Bioanalyzer 2100, and measured again with the KAPA Library Quantification kit. Every immunoSEQ 96-well plate was sequenced on a separate single-read 150-cycle Illumina NextSeq 550 flow cell. The original pipeline was this. Because the immunoSEQ output held only junctional sequences and lacked quality scores, the filtering could not match the filtering applied to full-length reads. Sequences were annotated with PyIR, a Python wrapper for IgBLAST v1.9, using IMGT germline references to assign V/J genes and CDR3. Reads with weak V/J assignments (E-value above 1e-6), missing CDR3, stop codons, out-of-frame junctions, or ambiguous translated residues were removed. A V3J clonotype was defined by an identical inferred V gene, J gene, and CDR3 amino acid sequence. Percentage overlap between repertoires was calculated by dividing the number of shared unique clonotypes by the size of the smaller repertoire. Three approaches were used to assess repertoire richness: RTK rarefaction, the Chao1 estimator, and Recon v2.1 estimates of unobserved clonotypes. OLGA was used to compute generation probabilities for all TCRbeta clonotypes that the gDNA method yielded from a handful of donors. As stored in TCRdb, this immuneACCESS dataset retains in-frame rearrangements with V and J assigned. A fraction of the clones does not appear; measured against another copy, unresolved V genes explain less than half of the discrepancy, and the remainder lacks a known reason. V and J calls and clone size are copied from that table; D and trimming were computed from the DNA. The sample contains around 100,000 clones, about 70% of them found a single time. The ten largest account for about 24% of the sample.

This sequence uses TRBV28 and TRBJ1-1; tentative D gene TRBD1, with 5 bases matching. The sequence was collected from a woman aged 25-40 years in good health. Sequenced: memory CD8+ T cells sorted from blood. The cell subset or site label here, explained by the study, means: CD45RO+ cells pooled with CCR7-negative TemRA cells. CDR3 region: CASSLNVRGIDTEAFF. DNA sequence: TGTGCCAGCAGTTTAAACGTGAGGGGAATTGACACTGAAGCTTTCTTT.